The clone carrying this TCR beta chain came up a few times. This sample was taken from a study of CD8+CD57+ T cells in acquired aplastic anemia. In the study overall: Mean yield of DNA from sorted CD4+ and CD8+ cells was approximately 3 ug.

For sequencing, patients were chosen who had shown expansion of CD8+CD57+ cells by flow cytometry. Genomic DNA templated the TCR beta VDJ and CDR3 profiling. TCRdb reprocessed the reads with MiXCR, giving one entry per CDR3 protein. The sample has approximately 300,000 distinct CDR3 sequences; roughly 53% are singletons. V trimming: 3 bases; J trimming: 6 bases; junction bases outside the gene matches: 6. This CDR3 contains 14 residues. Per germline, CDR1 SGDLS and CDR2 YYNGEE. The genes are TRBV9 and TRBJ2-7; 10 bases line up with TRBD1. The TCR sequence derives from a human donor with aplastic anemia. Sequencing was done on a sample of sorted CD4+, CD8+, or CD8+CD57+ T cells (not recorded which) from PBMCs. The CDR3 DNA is TGTGCCAGCAGCGCCTTGACAGGGGGCTCCGAGCAGTACTTC. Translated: CASSALTGGSEQYF.